This T cell receptor beta chain emerged from a study of OX40 agonist ivuxolimab in advanced cancers. The length of the CDR3 is 15 residues. Trimming took 4 bases from V and 1 from J, leaving 11 bases between them. The germline V gene has CDR1 MNHEY and CDR2 SMNVEV (reference sequence). Study-wide results and caveats: The study observed clonal expansion of CD4+ and CD8+ blood T cells by week 6 at 0.1 to 3.0 mg/kg.

Comments on this clone: The antigen is unknown.

Sequencing used immunoSEQ multiplex PCR; TCRdb keeps in-frame clones, though not all of them. Among 90,000 or so clones listed, around 90% were seen once. The sequence was obtained from an adult with an advanced solid tumor such as melanoma, head and neck, liver or kidney cancer. The genes are TRBV27 and TRBJ2-4; unclear D gene. Sequencing used CD4+ or CD8+ T cells sorted from blood, obtained in a trial of the OX40 agonist ivuxolimab. DNA for the CDR3: TGTGCCAGCAGTTATCGCGCCCTGGCCAAAAACATTCAGTACTTC. It is translated as CASSYRALAKNIQYF.